The sample holds many counts of the clone carrying this TCR beta chain. Its matching antigen is unknown. This specimen belongs to a study of regulatory T cells in long-lasting Graves disease. Libraries of TCR beta came from iRepertoire HTBI primers plus Arm-PCR of CDR3 regions. TCRdb fed the multiplex PCR reads into MiXCR, producing one record per CDR3 protein. The sample records around 420,000 distinct CDR3 sequences, 14% to 15% being singletons. Study-wide findings and caveats: Persistent patients shared about 2,800 public clonotypes among themselves. Newly diagnosed patients shared fewer, at more than 750.

V dropped 0 bases and J dropped 8 bases, with 10 bases sitting between them. The CDR3 contains 13 residues. Germline values: CDR1 SGHAT, CDR2 FQNNGV. Time point noted: newly diagnosed GD, antithyroid drugs for less than 3 months. PBMCs were the source of the RNA used for TCR sequencing. This same sample was also part of a study on T cells in Graves' hyperthyroidism and ophthalmopathy.

The chain links TRBV11-2 to TRBJ1-1; D uncertain. The clonotype comes from a woman in her thirties or forties with Graves disease. This specimen consisted of peripheral blood mononuclear cells (PBMCs), obtained at new diagnosis, from a patient treated with antithyroid drugs. The CDR3 sequence: CASSLDLNVEAFF. The CDR3 nucleotides read TGTGCCAGCAGCTTAGATCTGAACGTAGAAGCTTTCTTT. Together with reference TRBV11-2 and TRBJ1-1, the CDR3 gives the full variable domain: EAGVAQSPRYKIIEKRQSVAFWCNPISGHATLYWYQQILGQGPKLLIQFQNNGVVDDSQLPKDRFSAERLKGVDSTLKIQPAKLEDSAVYLCASSLDLNVEAFFGQGTRLTVV.